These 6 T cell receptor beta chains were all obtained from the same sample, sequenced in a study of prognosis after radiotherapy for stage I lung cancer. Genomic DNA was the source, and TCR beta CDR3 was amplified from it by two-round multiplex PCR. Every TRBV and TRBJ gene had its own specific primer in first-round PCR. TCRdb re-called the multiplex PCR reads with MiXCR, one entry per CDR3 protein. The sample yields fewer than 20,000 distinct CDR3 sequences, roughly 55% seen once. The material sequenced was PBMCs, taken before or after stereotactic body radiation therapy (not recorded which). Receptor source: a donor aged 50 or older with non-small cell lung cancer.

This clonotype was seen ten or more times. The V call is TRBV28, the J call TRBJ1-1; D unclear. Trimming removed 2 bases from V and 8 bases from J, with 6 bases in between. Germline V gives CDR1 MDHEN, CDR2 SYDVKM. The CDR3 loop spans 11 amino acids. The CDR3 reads CASSLSGEAFF. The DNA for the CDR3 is TGTGCCAGCAGTTTAAGCGGGGAAGCTTTCTTT.

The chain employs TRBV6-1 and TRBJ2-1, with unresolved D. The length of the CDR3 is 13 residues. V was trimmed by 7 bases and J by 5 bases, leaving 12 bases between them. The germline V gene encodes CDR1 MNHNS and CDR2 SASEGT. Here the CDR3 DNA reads TGTGCCAGCATTTTGTCTCCCAACAATGAGCAGTTCTTC. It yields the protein CASILSPNNEQFF.

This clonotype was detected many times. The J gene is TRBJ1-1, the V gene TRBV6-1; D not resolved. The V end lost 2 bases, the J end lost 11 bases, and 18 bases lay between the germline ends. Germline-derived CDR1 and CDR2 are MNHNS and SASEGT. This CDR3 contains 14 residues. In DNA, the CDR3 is TGTGCCAGCAGTGAACCTCGGGGTACCCGGGTTGCTTTCTTT. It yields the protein CASSEPRGTRVAFF.

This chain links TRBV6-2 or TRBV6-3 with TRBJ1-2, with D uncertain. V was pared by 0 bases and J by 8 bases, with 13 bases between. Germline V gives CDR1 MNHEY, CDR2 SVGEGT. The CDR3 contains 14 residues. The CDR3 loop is CASSYSRTQNGYTF. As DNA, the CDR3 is TGTGCCAGCAGTTACTCGAGGACTCAAAACGGCTACACCTTC.

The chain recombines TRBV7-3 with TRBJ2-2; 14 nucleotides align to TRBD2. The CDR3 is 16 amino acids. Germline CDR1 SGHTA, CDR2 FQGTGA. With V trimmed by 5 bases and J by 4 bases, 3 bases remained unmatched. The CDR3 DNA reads TGTGCCAGCAGCCCGGGACTAGCGGGGGTCACCGGGGAGCTGTTTTTT. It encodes CASSPGLAGVTGELFF.

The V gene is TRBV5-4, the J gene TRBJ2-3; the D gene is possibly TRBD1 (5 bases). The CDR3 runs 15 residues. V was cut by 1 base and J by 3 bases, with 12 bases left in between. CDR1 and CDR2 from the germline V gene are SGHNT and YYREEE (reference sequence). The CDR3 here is CASSLLQAPTDTQYF. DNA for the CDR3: TGTGCCAGCAGCTTGCTACAGGCCCCTACAGATACGCAGTATTTT.